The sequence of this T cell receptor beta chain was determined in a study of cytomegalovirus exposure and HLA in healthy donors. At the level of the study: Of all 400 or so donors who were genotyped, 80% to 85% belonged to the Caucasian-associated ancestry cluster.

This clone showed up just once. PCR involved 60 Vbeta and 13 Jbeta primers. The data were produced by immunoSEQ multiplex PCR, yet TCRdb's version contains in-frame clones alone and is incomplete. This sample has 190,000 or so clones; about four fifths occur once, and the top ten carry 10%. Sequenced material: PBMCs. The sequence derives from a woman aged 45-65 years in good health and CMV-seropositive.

The CDR3 nucleotides read TGCGCCAGCAGCTTGTACCGGGGCTATAATTCACCCCTCCACTTT. Amino acids: CASSLYRGYNSPLHF. The chain couples TRBV5-1 to TRBJ1-6; D gene unclear. CDR1 SGHRS and CDR2 YFSETQ come from the germline V gene. CDR3 length: 15 residues. The V gene lost 1 base and the J gene lost 3 bases, with 8 bases spanning the gap. Full variable domain (rest looked up from reference TRBV5-1 and TRBJ1-6): KAGVTQTPRYLIKTRGQQVTLSCSPISGHRSVSWYQQTPGQGLQFLFEYFSETQRNKGNFPGRFSGRQFSNSRSEMNVSTLELGDSALYLCASSLYRGYNSPLHFGNGTRLTVT.